The 17 T cell receptor beta chains in this list originate from one sample, sequenced in a study of blood T cell repertoires in COVID-19. Here immunoSEQ multiplex PCR was the method, and the copy in TCRdb shows in-frame clones only, minus some. This table holds about 76,000 clones, approximately 85% found once. Sequencing was done on a sample of peripheral blood. These receptors were taken from a man aged 50 or older with COVID-19, enrolled during active disease.

The sample holds one count of this clone. CDR3 region: CASSSPGQGDGYTF. As DNA, the CDR3 is TGTGCCAGCAGTTCTCCGGGACAGGGTGATGGCTACACCTTC. V usage is TRBV6-6 and J usage is TRBJ1-2, with 9 bases identical to TRBD1. CDR1 MNHNY and CDR2 SVGAGI come from the germline V gene (reference sequence). The CDR3 is 14 residues long. J was trimmed by 6 bases and V by 4 bases; bases with no gene match: 6.

The chain is built from TRBV7-2 and TRBJ2-1; 13 nucleotides agree with TRBD2. With 6 bases clipped from V and 9 bases from J, the junction kept 14 bases outside the gene matches. From germline, CDR1 is SGHTA and CDR2 FQGNSA. The CDR3 consists of 17 residues. CDR3 protein: CASSRRTSGSSSIEQFF. As DNA, the CDR3 is TGTGCCAGCAGTCGCCGGACTAGCGGGAGCAGTTCAATTGAGCAGTTCTTC.

This chain joins TRBV25-1 and TRBJ1-1, with 7 bases identical to TRBD1. The CDR3 covers 13 residues. Trimming cost V 4 bases and J 4 bases; bases outside gene matches: 3. Germline lookup yields CDR1 MGHDK and CDR2 SYGVNS. The DNA for the CDR3 is TGTGCCAGCAGTGCGTCAGGGGGCACTGAAGCTTTCTTT. Translating gives CASSASGGTEAFF. Full variable domain (missing parts from reference TRBV25-1 and TRBJ1-1): EADIYQTPRYLVIGTGKKITLECSQTMGHDKMYWYQQDPGMELHLIHYSYGVNSTEKGDLSSESTVSRIRTEHFPLTLESARPSHTSQYLCASSASGGTEAFFGQGTRLTVV.

This clone turned up a few times. This rearrangement joins TRBV5-1 to TRBJ2-7, with D possibly TRBD1 on 5 matching bases. Trimming stripped 1 base from V and 5 bases from J, with 13 bases between. The CDR3 length is 14 residues. Germline V gene data show CDR1 as SGHRS and CDR2 as YFSETQ. CDR3 in amino acids: CASSLSIGVDEQYF. Here the CDR3 DNA reads TGCGCCAGCAGCTTGAGTATAGGGGTGGACGAGCAGTACTTC.

The chain uses TRBV19 and TRBJ1-5; TRBD1 matches at 8 bases. With 5 bases clipped from V and 6 bases from J, the junction kept 6 bases outside the gene matches. Germline lookup yields CDR1 LNHDA and CDR2 SQIVND (reference sequence). This CDR3 contains 14 residues. The CDR3 here is CASSVKTGVQPQHF. CDR3 nucleotides: TGTGCCAGTAGTGTAAAGACAGGGGTTCAGCCCCAGCATTTT.

This sequence joins TRBV19 and TRBJ1-5, with 11 bases lining up with TRBD1. The CDR3 has 15 residues. Trimming at V came to 7 bases and at J to 5 bases, leaving 7 bases not matched to a gene. CDR1 is LNHDA and CDR2 is SQIVND in the germline V gene (reference sequence). CDR3 nucleotides: TGTGCCAGTACCCTAGGGACAGGGGGTGATCAGCCCCAGCATTTT. This codes for CASTLGTGGDQPQHF.

The V gene is TRBV19, the J gene TRBJ1-5; TRBD1 aligns across 10 bases. This CDR3 comprises 17 residues. Germline CDR1 and CDR2: LNHDA and SQIVND (reference sequence). With V trimmed by 8 bases and J by 2 bases, 12 bases remained unmatched. The CDR3 bases are TGTGCCAGTGCCCGGGACAGGGGAGTAAGGGGCAATCAGCCCCAGCATTTT. Protein sequence: CASARDRGVRGNQPQHF.

This clone was counted between two and nine times. This chain links TRBV7-9 with TRBJ1-1; D uncertain. V lost 0 bases to trimming and J lost 1 base, with 6 bases between them. The length of the CDR3 is 14 residues. CDR1 is SEHNR and CDR2 is FQNEAQ in the germline V gene (reference sequence). The CDR3 loop is CASSLAEGNTEAFF. The CDR3 DNA reads TGTGCCAGCAGCTTAGCAGAGGGGAACACTGAAGCTTTCTTT.

CDR3: CASSSRTVPAGSTDTQYF. The CDR3 coding sequence is TGCGCCAGCAGCTCCCGTACAGTTCCGGCTGGTTCCACAGATACGCAGTATTTT. This chain uses TRBV4-1 with TRBJ2-3; no reliable D call. CDR1 and CDR2 from the germline V gene are MGHRA and YSYEKL. The CDR3 totals 18 residues. V dropped 5 bases and J dropped 2 bases, with 23 bases sitting between them.

This rearrangement joins TRBV28 to TRBJ2-1, with D possibly TRBD1 on 5 matching bases. The CDR3 spans 14 residues. From germline, CDR1 is MDHEN and CDR2 SYDVKM. The V gene lost 1 base and the J gene lost 8 bases, with 12 bases spanning the gap. The CDR3 DNA is TGTGCCAGCAGTTTATCGGTAGCACAGGATGAGCAGTTCTTC. Translated, it gives CASSLSVAQDEQFF. Filled out from reference TRBV28 and TRBJ2-1, the complete variable domain reads DVKVTQSSRYLVKRTGEKVFLECVQDMDHENMFWYRQDPGLGLRLIYFSYDVKMKEKGDIPEGYSVSREKKERFSLILESASTNQTSMYLCASSLSVAQDEQFFGPGTRLTVL.

The chain recombines TRBV12-3 or TRBV12-4 with TRBJ2-2; 7 positions match TRBD2. V shed 3 bases and J 8 bases; nucleotides not matched to a gene: 3. CDR3 size: 13 residues. The DNA for the CDR3 is TGTGCCAGCAGTTTCGGCGGGAGTGGGGAGCTGTTTTTT. Translated: CASSFGGSGELFF.

With respect to this clone: One end of the junction is discordant with germline, which a read error may explain. The CDR3 spells CASSLGVDKLNGNEAFF. CDR3 DNA: TGTGCTAGCAGCTTAGGGGTAGATAAGCTTAACGGGAATGAAGCTTTCTTT. The chain links TRBV7-7 to TRBJ1-1; a possible D gene is TRBD1 (5 bases). The CDR3 loop spans 17 amino acids. Germline V CDR1 and CDR2: SSHAT, FNYEAQ (reference sequence).

V gene TRBV5-1 combines with J gene TRBJ1-5; D not resolved. This CDR3 region has 13 residues. Germline V gives CDR1 SGHRS, CDR2 YFSETQ. V was clipped by 4 bases and J by 2 bases, with 7 bases between them. The CDR3 loop is CASSPGGNQPQHF. The DNA for the CDR3 is TGCGCCAGCAGCCCGGGAGGCAATCAGCCCCAGCATTTT.

The chain recombines TRBV11-2 with TRBJ2-7; possible D gene TRBD2, 5 bases. This CDR3 spans 15 amino acids. Germline V gene data show CDR1 as SGHAT and CDR2 as FQNNGV. V was clipped by 1 base and J by 6 bases, with 16 bases between them. The CDR3 is CASSLVSGMRVEQYF. CDR3 coding DNA: TGTGCCAGCAGCTTAGTAAGCGGTATGCGGGTCGAGCAGTACTTC. Combining the CDR3 with reference TRBV11-2 and TRBJ2-7 gives the whole variable domain EAGVAQSPRYKIIEKRQSVAFWCNPISGHATLYWYQQILGQGPKLLIQFQNNGVVDDSQLPKDRFSAERLKGVDSTLKIQPAKLEDSAVYLCASSLVSGMRVEQYFGPGTRLTVT.

This rearrangement joins TRBV9 to TRBJ2-6; 9 nucleotides line up with TRBD1. There are 22 residues in the CDR3. Germline V gives CDR1 SGDLS, CDR2 YYNGEE. The V and J ends lost 0 bases and 0 bases, in that order; junction bases with no gene match: 16. CDR3 residues: CASSVAARDRDRVGSGANVLTF. CDR3 bases: TGTGCCAGCAGCGTAGCGGCTAGAGACCGGGACAGGGTAGGCTCTGGGGCCAACGTCCTGACTTTC.

V is TRBV5-8 and J is TRBJ2-7, with TRBD2 matching over 7 bases. Germline V gene lookup returns CDR1 SGHTS and CDR2 YDEGEE. V trimming: 4 bases; J trimming: 6 bases; junction bases outside the gene matches: 10. The CDR3 is made up of 14 amino acids. The CDR3 DNA reads as TGTGCCAGCAGCATAGCGAGACTAGCTCCCGAGCAGTACTTC. Protein sequence: CASSIARLAPEQYF.

About this clone itself: Within the sample, other DNA sequences also encode this same CDR3. V gene TRBV5-1 combines with J gene TRBJ2-3; D is ambiguous. With 0 bases removed from V and 1 base from J, the gap between germline ends came to 3 bases. The CDR3 runs 13 residues. CDR1 is SGHRS and CDR2 is YFSETQ in the germline V gene. CDR3 protein: CASSLGGTDTQYF. The CDR3 DNA reads TGCGCCAGCAGCTTGGGCGGCACAGATACGCAGTATTTT.